Sequencing of this TCR beta chain was carried out in a study of shared clonotypes between healthy human individuals. About the research overall: Each donor contributed plates that comprised three CD4 naive, three CD4 memory, two CD8 naive and one CD8 memory. Study-level points and caveats: A small donor pool kept down the genetic and exposure-history diversity that was represented. Rarefaction indicated that sorted-subset sequencing remained incomplete although depth was large.

As regards this clone: The antigen is undetermined.

The CDR3 covers 15 residues. J lost 5 bases, V lost 4 bases, and 9 bases had no gene match. Germline CDR1 SGHTS, CDR2 YDEGEE. Researchers partitioned CD4+ cells into CD45RA+ naive and CD45RA-negative memory subsets. Profiling relied on immunoSEQ multiplex PCR, and the TCRdb table lists in-frame clones only, not all of them. Among about a million clones listed, around 75% were seen once. The receptor's source is a young man in good health. Sequencing used memory CD4+ T cells sorted from blood. Subset indicated: CD45RA-negative fraction. The chain has TRBV5-8 and TRBJ1-5; the match to TRBD1 covers 7 bases. The CDR3 loop reads CASSPGDRVDQPQHF. CDR3 nucleotide sequence: TGTGCCAGCAGCCCGGGCGACAGGGTAGATCAGCCCCAGCATTTT.